Listed below are T cell receptor beta chains from one sample, sequenced in a study of technical replicates of blood from a handful of donors. Method: immunoSEQ multiplex PCR; TCRdb's copy keeps in-frame clones and lacks some. This repertoire shows roughly 100,000 clones, approximately 95% found once; its top ten account for 0.22%. The sequenced material came from T cells isolated from PBMCs. All receptors come from a human donor in good health. Each CDR3 is given with its conserved first and last residue. A D gene is named only where the DNA matches it firmly. Clone size appears in some rows only: once, few, many, or a class for an expanded clone.

CDR3nt	CDR3aa	j_gene	d_gene	abundance	v_gene
TGTGCCAGCAGCAGGACAGGGGGGGCTGCTCAGCCCCAGCATTTT	CASSRTGGAAQPQHF	TRBJ1-5	TRBD1	NA	TRBV6-5
TGTGCCAGCAGCCTACAGGGGTTGAGCTACGAGCAGTACTTC	CASSLQGLSYEQYF	TRBJ2-7	TRBD1	NA	TRBV28
TGCGCCAGCAGCTTGGTCTTTGAAGCTTTCTTT	CASSLVFEAFF	TRBJ1-1	NA	few	TRBV5-1
TGTGCCAGCAGTGATTCGGGCACCGGGGAGCTGTTTTTT	CASSDSGTGELFF	TRBJ2-2	NA	NA	TRBV25-1
TGCGCCAGCAGCTGGACCCTAGCGGGGGGAACTTACGAGCAGTACTTC	CASSWTLAGGTYEQYF	TRBJ2-7	TRBD2	once	TRBV5-1
TGTGCCAGTGGACAGGGTAACACTGAAGCTTTCTTT	CASGQGNTEAFF	TRBJ1-1	TRBD1	NA	TRBV19
TGTGCCAGCAGTTGGGGAAGGGGACAGCAAGAGACCCAGTACTTC	CASSWGRGQQETQYF	TRBJ2-5	TRBD1	NA	TRBV2
TGTGCCAGTAGTATACCCTACAGGGACTCTGGAAACACCATATATTTT	CASSIPYRDSGNTIYF	TRBJ1-3	NA	NA	TRBV19
TGTGCCAGCAGGCTTGGAGTGATTGGAAACACCATATATTTT	CASRLGVIGNTIYF	TRBJ1-3	NA	NA	TRBV6-1
TGTGCCAGCAGCTTAATCGGGTACCAAGAGACCCAGTACTTC	CASSLIGYQETQYF	TRBJ2-5	NA	NA	TRBV7-3
TGCGCCAGCAGCTTGGCGGGTGGACAGGTGTACTACGAGCAGTACTTC	CASSLAGGQVYYEQYF	TRBJ2-7	TRBD1	NA	TRBV5-1
TGTGCCAGCGCGGGACTAGCGGGAGAAAGGTTCGAGCAGTACTTC	CASAGLAGERFEQYF	TRBJ2-7	TRBD2	NA	TRBV6-5
TGTGCCAGTATGGTCCGGTTGTCTAGCACAGATACGCAGTATTTT	CASMVRLSSTDTQYF	TRBJ2-3	NA	NA	TRBV19
TGCGCCAGCAGCGCCGAGGGCACAGATACGCAGTATTTT	CASSAEGTDTQYF	TRBJ2-3	NA	NA	TRBV5-1
TGTGCCTGGAGTGTGGGTAGCGGGGGATACGAGCAGTACTTC	CAWSVGSGGYEQYF	TRBJ2-7	TRBD2	NA	TRBV30
TGTGCCAGTAGTATACTGGGACAACTCAACACTGAAGCTTTCTTT	CASSILGQLNTEAFF	TRBJ1-1	NA	NA	TRBV19
TGCGCCACCGGGTGGGTGGTTGACGAGCAGTACTTC	CATGWVVDEQYF	TRBJ2-7	NA	NA	TRBV10-2
TGCGCCAGCAGCTTGGGGGCCGGGACTAGCGGTCAAGAGACCCAGTACTTC	CASSLGAGTSGQETQYF	TRBJ2-5	TRBD2	once	TRBV5-1
TGTGCCAGCAGCGTAGAAATGGGACAAGGGCTGTTTTTT	CASSVEMGQGLFF	TRBJ1-4	NA	NA	TRBV9
TGTGCCAGCAGCACCCGACAGTTACAAGAGACCCAGTACTTC	CASSTRQLQETQYF	TRBJ2-5	NA	NA	TRBV7-9
TGTGCCAGCAGCGTAGACCCCCAAGGGGCGTTGGATTCTGGAAACACCATATATTTT	CASSVDPQGALDSGNTIYF	TRBJ1-3	NA	NA	TRBV9
TGCGCCAGCAGCTTGGCCGTTACGGGTACAGATACGCAGTATTTT	CASSLAVTGTDTQYF	TRBJ2-3	NA	NA	TRBV5-1
TGCAGCCTGGCCCGTCGGCTAGCGACAGATACGCAGTATTTT	CSLARRLATDTQYF	TRBJ2-3	NA	NA	TRBV29-1
TGTGCCAGCAGCCGGACTAGCGGGGGCCCCCGCACAGATACGCAGTATTTT	CASSRTSGGPRTDTQYF	TRBJ2-3	TRBD2	NA	TRBV7-2
TGTGCCAGTAGTATTGGCAGGGGTCCCTACGAGCAGTACTTC	CASSIGRGPYEQYF	TRBJ2-7	NA	NA	TRBV19
TGCGCCAGCAGCCAAGATCCCCCGACTAGCGGTGGGGCCGGGGAGCTGTTTTTT	CASSQDPPTSGGAGELFF	TRBJ2-2	TRBD2	NA	TRBV4-1
TGTGCCAGCAGCGGCCTTGGCGGGGGGATCACAGATACGCAGTATTTT	CASSGLGGGITDTQYF	TRBJ2-3	TRBD2	NA	TRBV9